These 32 T cell receptor beta chains were all obtained from the same sample, sequenced in a study of T cells after yellow fever vaccination. A single record per CDR3 protein comes from TCRdb applying MiXCR to the 5' RACE reads. Here the sample spans hundreds of thousands of distinct CDR3 sequences, approximately 13% being singletons. The sample in question was PBMCs, obtained on the day of the yellow fever booster vaccination. These TCRs come from a man under 40 who received the YFV17D yellow fever vaccine.

The J gene is TRBJ2-3, the V gene TRBV7-3; 13 positions match TRBD2. This CDR3 region has 16 residues. Trimming took 4 bases from V and 4 from J; bases not matched to a gene: 5. Looked up from germline, CDR1 is SGHTA and CDR2 is FQGTGA. This CDR3 is CASSSLAGGAADTQYF. CDR3 coding DNA: TGTGCCAGCAGCTCACTAGCGGGAGGGGCGGCAGATACGCAGTATTTT.

V gene TRBV27 combines with J gene TRBJ2-1; 8 bases map to TRBD2. V was clipped by 6 bases and J by 5 bases; unmatched bases: 3. The CDR3 has 13 residues. The V gene's germline CDR1 is MNHEY and CDR2 SMNVEV (reference sequence). For the CDR3, the DNA is TGTGCCAGCAGCGGGAGGGGCAACAATGAGCAGTTCTTC. Translating it yields CASSGRGNNEQFF.

The chain carries TRBV10-3 and TRBJ2-2; possibly TRBD1 for D (6 bases). The CDR3 is made up of 13 amino acids. The V gene lost 6 bases and the J gene lost 5 bases, with 10 bases spanning the gap. Germline CDR1 reads ENHRY; CDR2 reads SYGVKD. CDR3 region: CAIRQGVTGELFF. The CDR3 DNA reads as TGTGCCATCAGACAGGGTGTAACCGGGGAGCTGTTTTTT.

The CDR3 nucleotides are TGTGCCAGCAGTTCCCTAGCGGGTGGGGCAGAGACCCAGTACTTC. This translates into CASSSLAGGAETQYF. The chain uses TRBV28 and TRBJ2-5; 8 bases are shared with TRBD2. Trimming cost V 4 bases and J 4 bases; bases outside gene matches: 8. This CDR3 comprises 15 residues. Germline CDR1 is MDHEN and CDR2 is SYDVKM.

The rearrangement links TRBV5-6 to TRBJ2-5; 10 bases line up with TRBD1. The CDR3 is 15 amino acids. The germline V gene encodes CDR1 SGHDT and CDR2 YYEEEE. J gave up 7 bases and V 3 bases, and 9 bases lay outside the gene matches. This CDR3 is CASSSRDRGFVTQYF. CDR3 bases: TGTGCCAGCAGCTCCCGGGACAGGGGTTTTGTGACCCAGTACTTC.

This clonotype showed up just a few times. The gene calls are TRBV18 and TRBJ2-6; 9 nucleotides agree with TRBD2. With V trimmed by 1 base and J by 0 bases, 1 base remained unmatched. This CDR3 is 17 amino acids long. Germline V lookup: CDR1 KGHSH, CDR2 LQKENI. This CDR3 reads CASSPLAGASGANVLTF. DNA for the CDR3: TGTGCCAGCTCACCACTAGCGGGAGCCTCTGGGGCCAACGTCCTGACTTTC.

The sample holds a few counts of this clonotype. The chain combines TRBV10-3 with TRBJ1-2; no reliable D call. Germline V gene lookup returns CDR1 ENHRY and CDR2 SYGVKD. Trimming cost V 3 bases and J 7 bases, with 21 bases left between them. The CDR3 is made up of 16 amino acids. In DNA form, the CDR3 reads TGTGCCATCAGTGACGGTGCCGGAAGTTCTTGGAGTGGCTACACCTTC. It is translated as CAISDGAGSSWSGYTF.

This clonotype was counted only a few times. The rearrangement uses TRBV6-5 and TRBJ1-5, with 7 bases lining up with TRBD1. CDR3 length equals 18 residues. J gave up 0 bases and V 0 bases, and 8 bases lay outside the gene matches. Looked up from germline, CDR1 is MNHEY and CDR2 is SVGAGI. CDR3 DNA sequence: TGTGCCAGCAGTTACTCCGCCAGGGACAGATATAGCAATCAGCCCCAGCATTTT. It encodes CASSYSARDRYSNQPQHF.

This chain joins TRBV6-5 and TRBJ2-2; the D gene is possibly TRBD1 (6 bases). Trimming left V 0 bases short and J 6 bases short, with 11 bases between. The CDR3 spans 15 residues. Germline assignment: CDR1 MNHEY and CDR2 SVGAGI. The CDR3 bases are TGTGCCAGCAGTTACTCACAGGGTGCATCCGGGGAGCTGTTTTTT. The encoded protein is CASSYSQGASGELFF.

In this sample, this clonotype turned up a few times. The chain is built from TRBV12-3 or TRBV12-4 and TRBJ2-1, with 11 nucleotides matching TRBD2. V gave up 6 bases and J gave up 10 bases; unmatched junction bases: 5. The CDR3 runs 13 residues. The CDR3 loop is CASRKTSGTEQFF. The CDR3 DNA reads as TGTGCCAGCAGAAAGACTAGCGGGACGGAGCAGTTCTTC.

Only a few counts were recorded for this clonotype. CDR3 in amino acids: CASSLQGPGYEQYF. For the CDR3, the DNA is TGTGCCAGCAGTTTACAGGGGCCGGGATACGAGCAGTACTTC. The J gene is TRBJ2-7, the V gene TRBV28; TRBD1 might be the D (6 bases). The V and J ends lost 2 bases and 4 bases respectively, with 12 bases between them. The germline gives CDR1 MDHEN, CDR2 SYDVKM. There are 14 residues in the CDR3. Full variable domain (outside the CDR3, taken from reference TRBV28 and TRBJ2-7): DVKVTQSSRYLVKRTGEKVFLECVQDMDHENMFWYRQDPGLGLRLIYFSYDVKMKEKGDIPEGYSVSREKKERFSLILESASTNQTSMYLCASSLQGPGYEQYFGPGTRLTVT.

The rearrangement uses TRBV5-8 and TRBJ2-2; 7 nucleotides align to TRBD2. The CDR3 has 16 amino acids. Trimming removed 4 bases from V and 4 bases from J; junction bases left unmatched: 10. In germline, CDR1 is SGHTS, CDR2 YDEGEE. CDR3 nucleotides: TGTGCCAGCAGCCTCCGGGAGGAGTCCCGCACCGGGGAGCTGTTTTTT. Encoded protein: CASSLREESRTGELFF.

This clonotype was recorded a few times. This CDR3 is CASRTGPNTDTQYF. The CDR3 DNA reads as TGCGCCAGCAGAACGGGACCGAACACAGATACGCAGTATTTT. The chain uses TRBV5-1 and TRBJ2-3, with D perhaps being TRBD1 or TRBD2 (5 bases each). The CDR3 contains 14 residues. The ends were cut back, 5 bases at V and 2 bases at J, with 12 bases in the middle. CDR1 and CDR2 from the germline V gene are SGHRS and YFSETQ.

This clonotype was detected only a few times. The rearrangement joins TRBV7-2 to TRBJ2-3; D may be TRBD1 or TRBD2 (5 bases each). The V end lost 5 bases, the J end lost 5 bases, and 14 bases lay between the germline ends. Germline-derived CDR1 and CDR2 are SGHTA and FQGNSA. The CDR3 is 14 amino acids. CDR3 loop: CASSKGPRKDTQYF. In DNA form, the CDR3 reads TGTGCCAGCAGCAAGGGACCGAGGAAAGATACGCAGTATTTT.

This clonotype appeared many times. The V and J genes are TRBV12-3 or TRBV12-4 and TRBJ1-1; tentatively, D is TRBD1 (6 bases). Trimming removed 5 bases at V and 1 base at J, with 8 bases between. The CDR3 is made up of 13 amino acids. DNA of the CDR3: TGTGCCAGCAGTAAGGGGGGGAACACTGAAGCTTTCTTT. As protein: CASSKGGNTEAFF.

This clonotype occurred a few times. The rearrangement joins TRBV7-9 to TRBJ2-1; D perhaps matches TRBD2 (5 bases). Germline CDR1 and CDR2: SEHNR and FQNEAQ (reference sequence). The length of the CDR3 is 15 residues. V shed 5 bases and J shed 7 bases, with 18 bases lying between them. The CDR3, as DNA: TGTGCCAGCAGCGTAACTAGTCGACCGCCGAATGAGCAGTTCTTC. This sequence encodes CASSVTSRPPNEQFF.

This sequence joins TRBV30 and TRBJ2-3; D is ambiguous. Germline values: CDR1 GTSNPN, CDR2 SVGIG (reference sequence). The V gene lost 1 base and the J gene lost 6 bases, with 23 bases spanning the gap. The CDR3 length is 17 residues. CDR3 in amino acids: CAWSDLTGPTVQDTQYF. The CDR3, as DNA: TGTGCCTGGAGTGACCTTACCGGGCCCACGGTTCAGGATACGCAGTATTTT.

This clonotype was counted a single time. V gene TRBV12-3 or TRBV12-4 combines with J gene TRBJ2-1, with D possibly TRBD1 on 6 matching bases. The CDR3 totals 17 residues. V dropped 4 bases and J dropped 6 bases, with 22 bases sitting between them. CDR3 sequence (DNA): TGTGCCAGCAGTTCCCCGGGGAAGAACAGGGTCCGCAATGAGCAGTTCTTC. Encoded protein: CASSSPGKNRVRNEQFF.

This chain links TRBV3-1 with TRBJ2-7; the match to TRBD2 covers 10 bases. The CDR3 length is 14 residues. Trimming removed 3 bases from V and 6 bases from J; junction bases left unmatched: 5. Germline CDR1 is LGHDT and CDR2 is YNNKEL (reference sequence). CDR3 loop: CASSHLAGAVEQYF. In DNA form, the CDR3 reads TGTGCCAGCAGCCATCTAGCGGGAGCTGTCGAGCAGTACTTC.

This clonotype was counted a few times. The chain couples TRBV12-3 or TRBV12-4 to TRBJ2-7, with D possibly being TRBD2 (5 bases). The CDR3 has 15 residues. V lost 5 bases and J lost 6, with 20 bases in between. The CDR3 coding sequence is TGTGCCAGCAGTCCTCGGGGTAGCCTCGCCTCCGAGCAGTACTTC. Its translation: CASSPRGSLASEQYF.

This clonotype was observed a single time. This sequence joins TRBV12-3 or TRBV12-4 and TRBJ1-3, with D hard to call. The CDR3 sequence is 14 residues long. The V end lost 2 bases, the J end lost 3 bases, and 8 bases lay between the germline ends. The CDR3 DNA reads as TGTGCCAGCAGTTTAAGCAGGATTGGAAACACCATATATTTT. Protein: CASSLSRIGNTIYF.

The gene calls are TRBV2 and TRBJ2-1, with 8 nucleotides matching TRBD1. Germline V gene sequence: CDR1 SNHLY, CDR2 FYNNEI. V lost 9 bases, J lost 6 bases, and 10 bases stayed unmatched. The length of the CDR3 is 14 residues. CDR3 sequence (DNA): TGTGCCAGTATGACAGGGGAAAACTTCAATGAGCAGTTCTTC. Protein sequence: CASMTGENFNEQFF.

The V call is TRBV3-1, the J call TRBJ2-3, with D perhaps TRBD2 (6 bases). Germline-derived CDR1 and CDR2 are LGHDT and YNNKEL (reference sequence). Deletions cut 6 bases from V and 0 bases from J, with 10 bases between. This CDR3 region has 14 residues. The CDR3 spells CASRHSGSTDTQYF. For the CDR3, the DNA is TGTGCCAGCAGACATAGCGGCAGCACAGATACGCAGTATTTT.

The genes are TRBV6-6 and TRBJ2-3; 7 bases are a match to TRBD2. The germline V gene has CDR1 MNHNY and CDR2 SVGAGI (reference sequence). Losses at the gene ends were 7 bases for V and 6 bases for J; bases not matched to a gene: 7. The CDR3 is 13 amino acids. CDR3 sequence reads: CASNLAGPDTQYF. CDR3 nucleotide sequence: TGTGCCAGCAACTTAGCGGGCCCCGATACGCAGTATTTT.

The chain carries TRBV30 and TRBJ2-3, with D possibly TRBD2 on 5 matching bases. Germline V CDR1 and CDR2: GTSNPN, SVGIG (reference sequence). Trimming removed 3 bases from V and 4 bases from J, with 8 bases in between. CDR3 length: 12 amino acids. Here the CDR3 DNA reads TGTGCCTGGAGATCCGGGGCAGATACGCAGTATTTT. Translated, it gives CAWRSGADTQYF.

This clonotype has only a few counts. The chain links TRBV7-2 to TRBJ2-5; D not resolved. The CDR3 loop spans 15 amino acids. The V end lost 3 bases, the J end lost 5 bases, and 16 bases lay between the germline ends. Germline CDR1 and CDR2: SGHTA and FQGNSA. The CDR3 DNA is TGTGCCAGCAGCTTTCGTCCCGACTTTTTCGAGACCCAGTACTTC. Its translation: CASSFRPDFFETQYF.

This clonotype showed up just a few times. The gene calls are TRBV12-3 or TRBV12-4 and TRBJ2-1; tentatively, D is TRBD1 (6 bases). The CDR3 length is 16 residues. Trimming cost V 0 bases and J 6 bases, with 15 bases left between them. The CDR3 DNA reads TGTGCCAGCAGTTTAGCCTGGACAGCTTTCCTCAATGAGCAGTTCTTC. The encoded protein is CASSLAWTAFLNEQFF.

The chain has TRBV28 and TRBJ2-1; maybe TRBD2 (6 bases). The ends were cut back, 7 bases at V and 4 bases at J, with 17 bases in the middle. There are 15 residues in the CDR3. In germline, CDR1 is MDHEN, CDR2 SYDVKM. CDR3 in DNA: TGTGCCAGCAAGGGGATGGGACTTTTTTACAATGAGCAGTTCTTC. Residues: CASKGMGLFYNEQFF.

The V and J genes are TRBV7-2 and TRBJ2-3, with D unclear. CDR3 length: 15 residues. From germline, CDR1 is SGHTA and CDR2 FQGNSA. With 0 bases removed from V and 4 bases from J, the gap between germline ends came to 11 bases. The CDR3 loop is CASSLATRHPDTQYF. The CDR3 region has the DNA TGTGCCAGCAGCTTAGCCACCAGACACCCAGATACGCAGTATTTT.

This clonotype was found many times. The V call is TRBV7-8, the J call TRBJ2-4; D gene uncertain. Germline V gene data show CDR1 as SGHVS and CDR2 as FQNEAQ. The CDR3 covers 17 residues. V lost 0 bases to trimming and J lost 6 bases, with 18 bases between them. The CDR3 region is CASSLAPSIMRRNIQYF. The CDR3 DNA reads TGTGCCAGCAGCTTAGCGCCGAGCATTATGAGGAGAAACATTCAGTACTTC.

The table lists this clonotype with a few counts. This chain connects TRBV5-1 to TRBJ2-7; 11 bases agree with TRBD1. The CDR3 runs to 14 residues. Germline CDR1 and CDR2: SGHRS and YFSETQ. With 5 bases clipped from V and 4 bases from J, the junction kept 5 bases outside the gene matches. Here the CDR3 reads CASSHGQGAYEQYF. In nucleotides, the CDR3 is TGCGCCAGCAGTCATGGACAGGGGGCTTACGAGCAGTACTTC. Using reference TRBV5-1 and TRBJ2-7 for the parts outside the CDR3, the full variable domain is KAGVTQTPRYLIKTRGQQVTLSCSPISGHRSVSWYQQTPGQGLQFLFEYFSETQRNKGNFPGRFSGRQFSNSRSEMNVSTLELGDSALYLCASSHGQGAYEQYFGPGTRLTVT.

This chain joins TRBV27 and TRBJ2-3, with D perhaps matching TRBD2 (6 bases). The germline V gene has CDR1 MNHEY and CDR2 SMNVEV (reference sequence). The CDR3 runs 17 residues. The V and J ends lost 3 bases and 5 bases respectively, with 21 bases between them. CDR3 sequence (DNA): TGTGCCAGCAGTTTGTTGGTCGCGGGGTCCGGGGGAGATACGCAGTATTTT. Amino acids: CASSLLVAGSGGDTQYF.